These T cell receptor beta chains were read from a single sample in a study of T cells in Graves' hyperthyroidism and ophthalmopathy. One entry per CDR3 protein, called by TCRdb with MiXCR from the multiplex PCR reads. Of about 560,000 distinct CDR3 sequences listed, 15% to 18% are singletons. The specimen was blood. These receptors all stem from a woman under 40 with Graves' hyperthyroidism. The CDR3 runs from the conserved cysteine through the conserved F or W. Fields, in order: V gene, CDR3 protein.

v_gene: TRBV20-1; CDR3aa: CSAPNGTGSNEQFF
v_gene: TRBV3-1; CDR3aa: CASSQDRGFYNEQFF
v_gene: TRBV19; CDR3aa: CASSQTSGNSYNEQFF
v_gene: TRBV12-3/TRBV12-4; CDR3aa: CASSLGWYGYTF
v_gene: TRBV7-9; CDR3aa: CASSPAGASGTYEQYF
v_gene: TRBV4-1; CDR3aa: CASSQVLENTEAFF
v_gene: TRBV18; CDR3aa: CASSLQGFEAFF
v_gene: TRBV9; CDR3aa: CASSVDLAETQYF
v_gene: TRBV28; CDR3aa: CASSFLDYYGYTF
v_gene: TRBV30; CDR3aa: CACRDGGNTEAFF